The clone carrying this T cell receptor beta chain was observed a few times. The sample originates from a study of blood T cell repertoires in COVID-19. The CDR3 has 13 amino acids. The germline V gene has CDR1 MNHEY and CDR2 SMNVEV (reference sequence). With 2 bases removed from V and 7 bases from J, the gap between germline ends came to 9 bases. The protocol was immunoSEQ multiplex PCR, while the TCRdb copy is restricted to in-frame clones and leaves out a portion. The profile shows some 190,000 clones, 80% of them singletons. V and J are TRBV27 and TRBJ2-1; TRBD2 might be the D (5 bases). This TCR derives from a man in his sixties with acute or convalescent COVID-19. Sequencing input: peripheral blood. The CDR3 nucleotides are TGTGCCAGCAGTTTACTAGGAGGTAATGAGCAGTTCTTC. Residues: CASSLLGGNEQFF.